One and the same sample provided the 5 T cell receptor beta chains below, sequenced in a study of PD-1 blockade in classical Hodgkin lymphoma. No patient escaped relapse after autologous stem cell transplantation, and brentuximab vedotin exposure varied. Sequencing was performed with immunoSEQ multiplex PCR; in TCRdb, only in-frame clones are kept and a portion is missing. The sample has tens of thousands of clones, roughly 78% seen once. Sequencing used peripheral blood mononuclear cells (PBMCs), obtained at baseline. Receptor source: a human donor with classical Hodgkin lymphoma.

This clone appeared a single time. The chain carries TRBV5-4 and TRBJ2-5, with 14 bases identical to TRBD2. The germline CDR1 and CDR2 sequences are SGHNT and YYREEE (reference sequence). The junction had 2 bases not matched to a gene; V was cut back by 4 bases and J by 3 bases. The CDR3 sequence is 15 residues long. CDR3 sequence (DNA): TGTGCCAGCAGCCTGGGACTAGCGGGAGAAGAGACCCAGTACTTC. This gives the protein CASSLGLAGEETQYF.

In its sample, this clone was seen a few times. This rearrangement joins TRBV18 to TRBJ1-1; D is ambiguous. CDR1 and CDR2 (germline): KGHSH, LQKENI. With 6 bases removed from V and 1 base from J, the gap between germline ends came to 6 bases. This CDR3 spans 12 amino acids. CDR3 in DNA: TGTGCCAGCTCGAACAGGAACACTGAAGCTTTCTTT. Its translation: CASSNRNTEAFF.

The J gene is TRBJ2-7, the V gene TRBV11-3, with 10 bases aligning to TRBD2. The V and J ends lost 6 bases and 4 bases, in that order; junction bases with no gene match: 15. The CDR3 is 17 residues long. The V gene's germline CDR1 is SGHNT and CDR2 YENEEA. CDR3 nucleotides: TGTGCCAGCAGTTCACAGGCACTAGCGGGGACTTTGTACGAGCAGTACTTC. Translated: CASSSQALAGTLYEQYF.

The V gene is TRBV23-1, the J gene TRBJ2-6; no firm D call. TRBV23-1 is marked as an open reading frame, function uncertain. The CDR3 is 18 amino acids. Trimming removed 4 bases from V and 5 bases from J, with 21 bases in between. DNA of the CDR3: TGCGCCAGCAGTCCCCGAAGTACGCAACAAAGTCGGGCCAACGTCCTGACTTTC. This translates into CASSPRSTQQSRANVLTF.

The chain couples TRBV18 to TRBJ2-1; TRBD1 might be the D (6 bases). V was shortened by 8 bases and J by 0 bases, with 17 bases between the two germline ends. The CDR3 runs 16 residues. Germline V gene lookup returns CDR1 KGHSH and CDR2 LQKENI. The CDR3 DNA reads as TGTGCCAGCGCCCAAGGACAGCTCGACTCCTACAATGAGCAGTTCTTC. Amino acid sequence: CASAQGQLDSYNEQFF.